This is a list of T cell receptor beta chains from one sample in a study of blood T cell repertoires in COVID-19. Only in-frame clones appear in the TCRdb table, and some are missing; sequencing was by immunoSEQ multiplex PCR. The data contain hundreds of thousands of clones, roughly 76% of them singletons. What was sequenced was peripheral blood. The receptors were gathered from an elderly woman with COVID-19, enrolled during active disease. Each CDR3 is given with its conserved first and last residue. Each record gives: J gene, CDR3 length, V gene, CDR3 protein.

j_call: TRBJ2-3; cdr3_length: 15; v_call: TRBV7-9; cdr3_aa: CASSSGQALTDTQYF
j_call: TRBJ1-1; cdr3_length: 15; v_call: TRBV7-2; cdr3_aa: CASSLAGRQGRQAFF
j_call: TRBJ1-6; cdr3_length: 15; v_call: TRBV9; cdr3_aa: CASSVRPGGNSPLHF
j_call: TRBJ2-7; cdr3_length: 13; v_call: TRBV24-1; cdr3_aa: CATSDRTSGEQYF
j_call: TRBJ1-1; cdr3_length: 11; v_call: TRBV19; cdr3_aa: CASSLRTEAFF
j_call: TRBJ1-1; cdr3_length: 17; v_call: TRBV18; cdr3_aa: CASSPRTWTGSGTEAFF
j_call: TRBJ2-7; cdr3_length: 14; v_call: TRBV6-5; cdr3_aa: CASTRGLEPYEQYF
j_call: TRBJ1-3; cdr3_length: 17; v_call: TRBV6-6; cdr3_aa: CASRRLGTGDSGNTIYF
j_call: TRBJ1-5; cdr3_length: 14; v_call: TRBV6-5; cdr3_aa: CASSMTVSNQPQHF
j_call: TRBJ1-2; cdr3_length: 14; v_call: TRBV6-6; cdr3_aa: CASSYRTEGYGYTF
j_call: TRBJ1-6; cdr3_length: 15; v_call: TRBV5-1; cdr3_aa: CASSLPTGNRSPLHF
j_call: TRBJ2-3; cdr3_length: 16; v_call: TRBV3-1/TRBV3-2; cdr3_aa: CASSLRLSGQTDTQYF
j_call: TRBJ1-1; cdr3_length: 14; v_call: TRBV6-6; cdr3_aa: CASSSQRLNTEAFF
j_call: TRBJ1-3; cdr3_length: 14; v_call: TRBV28; cdr3_aa: CASRGDSSGNTIYF
j_call: TRBJ1-2; cdr3_length: 15; v_call: TRBV4-1; cdr3_aa: CASSQDQAGYYGYTF
j_call: TRBJ2-5; cdr3_length: 16; v_call: TRBV18; cdr3_aa: CASSPTSGGSGETQYF
j_call: TRBJ1-2; cdr3_length: 13; v_call: TRBV29-1; cdr3_aa: CSVDEAGFYGYTF
j_call: TRBJ2-7; cdr3_length: 17; v_call: TRBV4-1; cdr3_aa: CASSQEASFGGTYEQYF
j_call: TRBJ1-6; cdr3_length: 15; v_call: TRBV19; cdr3_aa: CASSSRTGNNSPLHF
j_call: TRBJ1-5; cdr3_length: 13; v_call: TRBV30; cdr3_aa: CAWSPGTDQPQHF
j_call: TRBJ2-6; cdr3_length: 15; v_call: TRBV18; cdr3_aa: CASSTQGSGANVLTF
j_call: TRBJ2-6; cdr3_length: 14; v_call: TRBV29-1; cdr3_aa: CSVGGGSGANVLTF
j_call: TRBJ2-1; cdr3_length: 14; v_call: TRBV19; cdr3_aa: CASSIPSGKSEQFF
j_call: TRBJ2-2; cdr3_length: 12; v_call: TRBV2; cdr3_aa: CASRQGTGELFF
j_call: TRBJ1-2; cdr3_length: 13; v_call: TRBV5-4; cdr3_aa: CASSSGQGFGYTF
j_call: TRBJ1-4; cdr3_length: 16; v_call: TRBV7-2; cdr3_aa: CASSLSKLGQGGLLFF
j_call: TRBJ2-1; cdr3_length: 15; v_call: TRBV4-1; cdr3_aa: CASSQALTRGNEQFF
j_call: TRBJ2-3; cdr3_length: 15; v_call: TRBV7-9; cdr3_aa: CASSPSPRGTDTQYF
j_call: TRBJ1-6; cdr3_length: 18; v_call: TRBV5-1; cdr3_aa: CAGTQIRLNSSYNSPLHF
j_call: TRBJ1-6; cdr3_length: 14; v_call: TRBV28; cdr3_aa: CASSLTGHPSPLHF
j_call: TRBJ2-6; cdr3_length: 20; v_call: TRBV11-2; cdr3_aa: CASSLDGRGFPLSGANVLTF
j_call: TRBJ1-5; cdr3_length: 14; v_call: TRBV10-2; cdr3_aa: CASSESGTNQPQHF
j_call: TRBJ1-5; cdr3_length: 15; v_call: TRBV15; cdr3_aa: CATSPTGYSNQPQHF
j_call: TRBJ1-2; cdr3_length: 14; v_call: TRBV3-1/TRBV3-2; cdr3_aa: CASSQEQGIYGYTF
j_call: TRBJ1-3; cdr3_length: 16; v_call: TRBV3-1/TRBV3-2; cdr3_aa: CASSPGQAISGNTIYF
j_call: TRBJ1-2; cdr3_length: 15; v_call: TRBV4-1; cdr3_aa: CASSRGEGNNYGYTF
j_call: TRBJ2-7; cdr3_length: 15; v_call: TRBV19; cdr3_aa: CASSKGGTGGYEQYF
j_call: TRBJ1-5; cdr3_length: 16; v_call: TRBV11-3; cdr3_aa: CASSYNVRTSNQPQHF
j_call: TRBJ2-1; cdr3_length: 16; v_call: TRBV7-2; cdr3_aa: CASSLGPSGGNNEQFF
j_call: TRBJ1-4; cdr3_length: 14; v_call: TRBV7-2; cdr3_aa: CASSFRDRGEKLFF
j_call: TRBJ1-4; cdr3_length: 16; v_call: TRBV7-2; cdr3_aa: CASSLERGRVYEKLFF
j_call: TRBJ1-5; cdr3_length: 17; v_call: TRBV18; cdr3_aa: CASSPPKGVSSNQPQHF
j_call: TRBJ1-2; cdr3_length: 15; v_call: TRBV7-3; cdr3_aa: CASSLTGQGASGYTF
j_call: TRBJ2-1; cdr3_length: 13; v_call: TRBV20-1; cdr3_aa: CSASLHVYNEQFF
j_call: TRBJ1-5; cdr3_length: 14; v_call: TRBV18; cdr3_aa: CASSLTGGNQPQHF
j_call: TRBJ2-2; cdr3_length: 16; v_call: TRBV5-1; cdr3_aa: CASTPVAGINTGELFF
j_call: TRBJ2-1; cdr3_length: 13; v_call: TRBV6-6; cdr3_aa: CASSPGDYNEQFF
j_call: TRBJ2-7; cdr3_length: 18; v_call: TRBV5-8; cdr3_aa: CASSLSMGSLGSGGEQYF
j_call: TRBJ2-3; cdr3_length: 16; v_call: TRBV18; cdr3_aa: CASSSGLAGASDTQYF
j_call: TRBJ1-2; cdr3_length: 18; v_call: TRBV4-2; cdr3_aa: CASSPGGTGGKYNYGYTF
j_call: TRBJ1-5; cdr3_length: 14; v_call: TRBV5-1; cdr3_aa: CASSPGQGNQPQHF